The 31 T cell receptor beta chains below were found in one sample sequenced in a study of T-cell reconstitution after alpha-beta-depleted transplantation in children. Unique molecular identifiers were incorporated during preparation of the TCRbeta library. Via MiXCR, TCRdb re-called the PCR reads, giving one row per CDR3 protein. Of some 15,000 distinct CDR3 sequences in the sample, 4.5% to 6% are singletons; the top ten hold over 6%. The sequences come from PBMCs, collected before TCRalphabeta/CD19-depleted stem cell transplant. The source is a boy between 10 and 17 years old with acute lymphoblastic leukemia, due to receive a stem cell transplant.

This clonotype was seen repeatedly, ten times or more. The V gene is TRBV5-1, the J gene TRBJ2-5; TRBD2 matches at 7 bases. After removal of 3 bases from V and 5 bases from J, the junction contained 10 bases not matched to a gene. CDR1 and CDR2 (germline): SGHRS, YFSETQ. CDR3 length: 15 amino acids. This chain's CDR3 is CASSYPDKGGETQYF. The CDR3 DNA follows: TGCGCCAGCAGCTACCCCGACAAGGGAGGGGAGACCCAGTACTTC.

This clonotype was seen ten or more times. The V call is TRBV27, the J call TRBJ1-1, with D tentatively TRBD1 (5 bases). CDR1 is MNHEY and CDR2 is SMNVEV in the germline V gene (reference sequence). The V end was cut by 5 bases, the J end by 3 bases, with 19 bases between. There are 16 residues in the CDR3. CDR3 in amino acids: CASSPRVGRGDTEAFF. In DNA form, the CDR3 reads TGTGCCAGCAGTCCTCGTGTGGGGCGCGGGGACACTGAAGCTTTCTTT.

Many counts were recorded for this clonotype. V and J are TRBV7-9 and TRBJ2-7; 9 nucleotides line up with TRBD2. V gave up 4 bases and J gave up 4 bases; unmatched junction bases: 23. Per the germline V gene, CDR1 is SEHNR and CDR2 is FQNEAQ (reference sequence). The CDR3 loop spans 20 amino acids. The CDR3 sequence: CASSSTTTPLGSGRLYEQYF. The CDR3 nucleotides read TGTGCCAGCAGCTCAACCACAACCCCTTTGGGTAGCGGGAGATTGTACGAGCAGTACTTC. The variable domain in full, with the rest retrieved from reference TRBV7-9 and TRBJ2-7, is DTGVSQNPRHKITKRGQNVTFRCDPISEHNRLYWYRQTLGQGPEFLTYFQNEAQLEKSRLLSDRFSAERPKGSFSTLEIQRTEQGDSAMYLCASSSTTTPLGSGRLYEQYFGPGTRLTVT.

This clonotype showed up many times. The rearrangement uses TRBV12-3 or TRBV12-4 and TRBJ2-6; TRBD1 aligns across 10 bases. V gave up 4 bases and J gave up 1 base; unmatched junction bases: 10. The CDR3 covers 19 residues. As DNA, the CDR3 is TGTGCCAGCAGTTCAGAACAGACAGGGGGCGGGTCTGGGGCCAACGTCCTGACTTTC. It encodes CASSSEQTGGGSGANVLTF.

By frequency in the sample, this clonotype is large. The rearrangement uses TRBV5-5 and TRBJ1-6, with D possibly matching TRBD1 (5 bases). The CDR3 totals 15 residues. The V end was cut by 4 bases, the J end by 5 bases, with 13 bases between. The V gene's germline CDR1 is SGHKS and CDR2 YYEKEE (reference sequence). The CDR3, as DNA: TGTGCCAGCAGCAGGTTAAGGGGCGATAATTCACCCCTCCACTTT. It codes for CASSRLRGDNSPLHF.

The table lists this clonotype with many counts. V gene TRBV28 combines with J gene TRBJ2-1; 8 bases map to TRBD2. Germline-derived CDR1 and CDR2 are MDHEN and SYDVKM. The junction had 12 bases not matched to a gene; V was cut back by 7 bases and J by 1 base. The CDR3 is 17 amino acids. The CDR3 DNA sequence: TGTGCCAGCATCCCCTGGTCCGGGAGGGAGTCCTACAATGAGCAGTTCTTC. Its protein product is CASIPWSGRESYNEQFF.

This clonotype was detected ten times or more. V and J are TRBV28 and TRBJ2-1; possible D gene TRBD2, 5 bases. Germline V gene data show CDR1 as MDHEN and CDR2 as SYDVKM. V was shortened by 2 bases and J by 4 bases, with 12 bases between the two germline ends. The CDR3 covers 15 residues. CDR3 DNA: TGTGCCAGCAGTTTAGTGGCGGGTGGGTACAATGAGCAGTTCTTC. Residues: CASSLVAGGYNEQFF.

This clonotype has a count of ten or more. The chain is built from TRBV5-1 and TRBJ2-7; D not certain. The CDR3 contains 15 residues. The germline gives CDR1 SGHRS, CDR2 YFSETQ. Trimming removed 4 bases at V and 6 bases at J, with 20 bases between. CDR3 protein: CASSQTRQESSEQYF. Written as DNA, the CDR3 is TGCGCCAGCAGCCAAACCCGCCAGGAGTCAAGCGAGCAGTACTTC.

This clonotype was found many times. This chain joins TRBV4-3 and TRBJ2-1; TRBD2 matches at 13 bases. From germline, CDR1 is LGHNA and CDR2 YSLEER. V lost 4 bases and J lost 4; bases outside the gene matches: 4. This CDR3 comprises 16 residues. CDR3 amino acids: CASSPQTSGGYNEQFF. For the CDR3, the DNA is TGCGCCAGCAGCCCGCAGACTAGCGGGGGGTACAATGAGCAGTTCTTC.

This clonotype was counted many times. V usage is TRBV6-1 and J usage is TRBJ2-2; a possible D gene is TRBD2 (6 bases). V was clipped by 4 bases and J by 5 bases, with 17 bases between them. Germline V gene lookup returns CDR1 MNHNS and CDR2 SASEGT. The CDR3 is 16 residues long. The CDR3 here is CASSGPGLLETGELFF. The CDR3 bases are TGTGCCAGCAGTGGACCCGGACTACTCGAAACCGGGGAGCTGTTTTTT.

This clonotype has at least ten counts. The chain carries TRBV18 and TRBJ2-7, with D maybe TRBD1 (5 bases). Germline CDR1 is KGHSH and CDR2 is LQKENI. The CDR3 has 15 residues. Between the trimmed V and J ends, which lost 2 bases and 5 bases, there was a span of 16 bases. The CDR3 loop reads CASSPIPGQGHEQYF. CDR3 in DNA: TGTGCCAGCTCACCAATCCCCGGCCAGGGCCACGAGCAGTACTTC.

This rearrangement joins TRBV28 to TRBJ1-2, with a weak D call TRBD1 (5 bases). V was trimmed by 10 bases and J by 5 bases, leaving 20 bases between them. CDR1 is MDHEN, CDR2 SYDVKM, per germline. The CDR3 loop spans 14 amino acids. This chain's CDR3 is CAMGPRGAWYGYTF. The CDR3 DNA reads TGTGCCATGGGCCCTAGGGGAGCGTGGTATGGCTACACCTTC.

In its sample, this clonotype was seen many times. The rearrangement uses TRBV4-2 and TRBJ2-5; no definite D call. Germline assignment: CDR1 LGHNA and CDR2 YNFKEQ. The CDR3 has 13 residues. The V gene lost 4 bases and the J gene lost 5 bases, with 11 bases spanning the gap. The chain's CDR3 is CASSRLTTETQYF. CDR3 nucleotides: TGTGCCAGCAGCCGCCTCACGACGGAGACCCAGTACTTC.

This clonotype was found many times. This CDR3 reads CATSRGRAGTGELFF. The DNA of the CDR3 is TGTGCCACCTCTAGGGGCAGGGCGGGCACCGGGGAGCTGTTTTTT. This chain connects TRBV6-1 to TRBJ2-2; D may correspond to TRBD1 or TRBD2 (5 bases each). V was cut by 10 bases and J by 4 bases, with 19 bases left in between. Germline V lookup: CDR1 MNHNS, CDR2 SASEGT. The CDR3 has 15 amino acids.

By share, this clonotype ranks as medium-sized. The chain uses TRBV10-3 and TRBJ2-7, with TRBD2 matching over 9 bases. CDR3 length: 17 amino acids. V lost 6 bases to trimming and J lost 3 bases; unmatched junction nucleotides: 15. Germline V gene lookup returns CDR1 ENHRY and CDR2 SYGVKD. CDR3 amino acids: CAISGETASGIYYEQYF. The CDR3 DNA reads as TGTGCCATCAGCGGAGAAACAGCTAGCGGGATATACTACGAGCAGTACTTC.

This clonotype was seen repeatedly, ten times or more. This chain links TRBV5-6 with TRBJ1-2; 9 bases map to TRBD1. Germline loops: CDR1 SGHDT, CDR2 YYEEEE. V trimming: 4 bases; J trimming: 3 bases; junction bases outside the gene matches: 7. CDR3 length equals 15 residues. As DNA, the CDR3 is TGTGCCAGCAGCGGACCGGGACAGGGATACTATGGCTACACCTTC. This codes for CASSGPGQGYYGYTF.

The rearrangement uses TRBV5-1 and TRBJ2-7, with 7 nucleotides matching TRBD1. CDR1 SGHRS and CDR2 YFSETQ come from the germline V gene. This CDR3 is built from 15 residues. With 8 bases clipped from V and 5 bases from J, the junction kept 16 bases outside the gene matches. The CDR3 reads CARGLPKTGSDEQYF. The CDR3 DNA sequence: TGCGCCAGGGGCTTGCCGAAGACAGGGAGCGACGAGCAGTACTTC.

This clonotype was seen at least ten times. The CDR3 is CASSVEGVANEQFF. The CDR3 bases are TGTGCCAGCAGCGTAGAAGGAGTAGCGAATGAGCAGTTCTTC. The gene calls are TRBV9 and TRBJ2-1; possibly TRBD2 for D (5 bases). The germline CDR1 and CDR2 sequences are SGDLS and YYNGEE. Trimming cost V 0 bases and J 7 bases, with 11 bases left between them. The CDR3 covers 14 residues.

The table lists this clonotype with a few counts. This chain joins TRBV2 and TRBJ2-2; 10 bases match TRBD2. Trimming cost V 6 bases and J 4 bases; bases outside gene matches: 11. The germline CDR1 and CDR2 sequences are SNHLY and FYNNEI. The CDR3 contains 17 residues. The CDR3 bases are TGTGCCAGCAGGAATCAAGCGGGGGGGCCGGGCACCGGGGAGCTGTTTTTT. Translated, it gives CASRNQAGGPGTGELFF.

The sample holds many counts of this clonotype. This chain joins TRBV7-9 and TRBJ2-2; 13 bases match TRBD2. This CDR3 spans 16 amino acids. Per the germline V gene, CDR1 is SEHNR and CDR2 is FQNEAQ (reference sequence). V shed 11 bases and J 1 base; nucleotides not matched to a gene: 7. The CDR3 DNA reads as TGTGCCCAACCGGGGACTAGCGGGATGAACACCGGGGAGCTGTTTTTT. Its translation is CAQPGTSGMNTGELFF.

This clonotype was observed at least ten times. The chain couples TRBV7-6 to TRBJ1-6; 11 nucleotides line up with TRBD1. Germline trimming cut 4 bases from V and 10 bases from J; bases unmatched to any gene: 3. Germline V gives CDR1 SGHVS, CDR2 FNYEAQ. The CDR3 contains 14 residues. CDR3 amino acids: CASSSDRGRSPLHF. Written as DNA, the CDR3 is TGTGCCAGCAGCTCGGACAGGGGGCGATCACCCCTCCACTTT. Looking up the rest from reference TRBV7-6 and TRBJ1-6 gives the full variable domain: GAGVSQSPRYKVTKRGQDVALRCDPISGHVSLYWYRQALGQGPEFLTYFNYEAQQDKSGLPNDRFSAERPEGSISTLTIQRTEQRDSAMYRCASSSDRGRSPLHFGNGTRLTVT.

This clonotype was found many times. V usage is TRBV20-1 and J usage is TRBJ1-5; D not certain. Trimming pared 7 bases from V and 0 bases from J, leaving 10 bases between. The germline V gene has CDR1 DFQATT and CDR2 SNEGSKA (reference sequence). The CDR3 has 13 residues. The CDR3, as DNA: TGCAGTGTCCATGACGGTAGCAATCAGCCCCAGCATTTT. Translating it yields CSVHDGSNQPQHF.

This clonotype was observed many times. This chain joins TRBV12-3 or TRBV12-4 and TRBJ1-1, with 7 bases lining up with TRBD1. The CDR3 runs 15 residues. V trimming: 4 bases; J trimming: 0 bases; junction bases outside the gene matches: 5. The CDR3 sequence: CASSYFTGVNTEAFF. CDR3 in DNA: TGTGCCAGCAGTTACTTCACAGGGGTGAACACTGAAGCTTTCTTT.

Ten or more counts support this clonotype. This chain connects TRBV12-3 or TRBV12-4 to TRBJ2-5; TRBD2 agrees at 14 bases. V was pared by 6 bases and J by 6 bases, with 6 bases of the junction left unmatched. The length of the CDR3 is 15 residues. DNA for the CDR3: TGTGCCAGCAGGGCCGGGACTAGCGGGAGTCAGACCCAGTACTTC. Translated, it gives CASRAGTSGSQTQYF.

The chain couples TRBV21-1 to TRBJ2-1. TRBV21-1 is a listed pseudogene. This CDR3 has 12 residues. The CDR3 loop is CASSKVVNEQFF. CDR3 in DNA: TGTGCCAGCAGCAAAGTAGTAAATGAGCAGTTCTTC.

Within the sample, this clonotype is medium-sized. This chain joins TRBV12-3 or TRBV12-4 and TRBJ2-3, with a tentative D call TRBD2 (6 bases). The CDR3 sequence is 15 residues long. Trimming removed 3 bases at V and 3 bases at J, with 13 bases between. CDR3 residues: CASSLAGGTTDTQYF. The CDR3 coding sequence is TGTGCCAGCAGTTTGGCCGGGGGAACAACAGATACGCAGTATTTT.

At least ten counts were recorded for this clonotype. The chain couples TRBV9 to TRBJ2-2, with D perhaps given as TRBD1 or TRBD2 (5 bases each). The CDR3 runs to 16 residues. The germline V and J ends were trimmed by 0 bases and 1 base, with 10 bases remaining between them. Germline CDR1 reads SGDLS; CDR2 reads YYNGEE. CDR3 sequence reads: CASSVGQGENTGELFF. The DNA of the CDR3 is TGTGCCAGCAGCGTAGGGCAGGGAGAGAACACCGGGGAGCTGTTTTTT.

In its sample, this clonotype ranks as medium-sized (0.01 to 0.1%). The rearrangement links TRBV9 to TRBJ2-7; unclear D gene. This CDR3 is 15 amino acids long. The germline CDR1 and CDR2 sequences are SGDLS and YYNGEE. Between the trimmed V and J ends, which lost 0 bases and 4 bases, there was a span of 14 bases. The CDR3, as DNA: TGTGCCAGCAGCGTAGGATCGTCGGATACTTACGAGCAGTACTTC. Its protein product is CASSVGSSDTYEQYF.

The table lists this clonotype with many counts. DNA for the CDR3: TGTGCCAGCAGTTTAAGACTTCAGAACACTGAAGCTTTCTTT. It is translated as CASSLRLQNTEAFF. The J gene is TRBJ1-1, the V gene TRBV12-3 or TRBV12-4; D not certain. The CDR3 covers 14 residues. The germline V and J ends were trimmed by 2 bases and 1 base, with 8 bases remaining between them.

The sample holds many counts of this clonotype. The chain uses TRBV5-8 and TRBJ2-1; TRBD2 aligns across 10 bases. The CDR3 sequence is 15 residues long. In germline, CDR1 is SGHTS, CDR2 YDEGEE. J was trimmed by 8 bases and V by 1 base; bases with no gene match: 6. The CDR3 nucleotides read TGTGCCAGCAGCTTGAGGCTAGCGGGGGTCGATGAGCAGTTCTTC. This sequence encodes CASSLRLAGVDEQFF.

This clonotype was counted ten times or more. The chain couples TRBV18 to TRBJ1-1, with TRBD1 as a possible D gene (5 bases). The germline V gene has CDR1 KGHSH and CDR2 LQKENI. Trimming pared 8 bases from V and 1 base from J, leaving 11 bases between. CDR3 length: 13 amino acids. This CDR3 reads CASRKQENTEAFF. In nucleotides, the CDR3 is TGTGCCAGCCGGAAACAGGAGAACACTGAAGCTTTCTTT.